Shown below are 27 T cell receptor beta chains from a single sample sequenced in a study of T cells in localized non-small cell lung cancer. Libraries were prepared by immunoSEQ multiplex PCR; TCRdb keeps only in-frame clonotypes and omits some of them. The table shows some 1,000 clones, with 20% to 30% occurring only once. The material was lung tumor tissue, obtained before any cancer treatment. The receptors were gathered from a male donor aged 60 or older with stage I squamous cell lung carcinoma.

The rearrangement uses TRBV6-8 and TRBJ2-7; perhaps TRBD1 as D (5 bases). Deletions cut 2 bases from V and 3 bases from J, with 11 bases between. The CDR3 length is 14 residues. CDR1 and CDR2 from the germline V gene are MNHGY and SAAAGT. The CDR3 region is CASSYGRQGYEQYF. The CDR3 DNA follows: TGTGCCAGCAGTTACGGTAGGCAGGGCTACGAGCAGTACTTC.

This clone was found a few times. The chain joins TRBV11-3 to TRBJ2-3; D is perhaps TRBD2 (5 bases). Trimming stripped 3 bases from V and 3 bases from J, with 10 bases between. Germline CDR1 and CDR2: SGHNT and YENEEA. CDR3 length equals 14 residues. Here the CDR3 reads CASSLAGRTDTQYF. CDR3 sequence (DNA): TGTGCCAGCAGCTTGGCGGGTCGGACAGATACGCAGTATTTT. Variable domain in full (rest from reference TRBV11-3 and TRBJ2-3): EAGVVQSPRYKIIEKKQPVAFWCNPISGHNTLYWYLQNLGQGPELLIRYENEEAVDDSQLPKDRFSAERLKGVDSTLKIQPAELGDSAVYLCASSLAGRTDTQYFGPGTRLTVL.

This clone has only a few counts. The chain employs TRBV6-8 and TRBJ2-3; 7 nucleotides line up with TRBD1. The J segment lost 0 bases and the V segment lost 6 bases, leaving 6 bases of the junction unmatched. The CDR3 is 15 amino acids. Germline V gene sequence: CDR1 MNHGY, CDR2 SAAAGT. CDR3 nucleotides: TGTGCCAGCAGACCCGACAGGGTTAGCACAGATACGCAGTATTTT. This gives the protein CASRPDRVSTDTQYF.

The chain links TRBV5-1 to TRBJ1-1; a weak D match, TRBD1 (6 bases). The CDR3 runs 14 residues. The V end was cut by 4 bases, the J end by 1 base, with 11 bases between. CDR1 is SGHRS and CDR2 is YFSETQ in the germline V gene. The CDR3 protein is CASSPTQGNTEAFF. The CDR3 nucleotides are TGCGCCAGCAGCCCGACACAGGGGAACACTGAAGCTTTCTTT.

By share, this clone ranks as large. The V call is TRBV11-3, the J call TRBJ1-4; the D is unclear. Trimming stripped 3 bases from V and 5 bases from J, with 10 bases between. Germline V gives CDR1 SGHNT, CDR2 YENEEA. This CDR3 contains 14 residues. CDR3 sequence (DNA): TGTGCCAGCAGCTTGGAGGATGTGAATGAAAAACTGTTTTTT. Its translation: CASSLEDVNEKLFF.

In this sample, this clone is medium-sized (0.01 to 0.1%). The chain is built from TRBV9 and TRBJ1-4, with D unclear. CDR3 length: 14 residues. Germline V gives CDR1 SGDLS, CDR2 YYNGEE. V lost 6 bases, J lost 6 bases, and 15 bases lay in between. The CDR3 spells CASNSLRADEKLFF. Written as DNA, the CDR3 is TGTGCCAGCAATAGCCTCCGGGCCGATGAAAAACTGTTTTTT.

This clone was seen more than once but under ten times. The chain uses TRBV23-1 and TRBJ2-7; a possible D gene is TRBD1 (5 bases). TRBV23-1 is marked as an open reading frame, function uncertain. This CDR3 has 13 residues. V lost 6 bases and J lost 7, with 16 bases in between. CDR3 bases: TGCGCCAGCAGCTTGGGGCAGGGCGAGGAGCAGTACTTC. This gives the protein CASSLGQGEEQYF.

V usage is TRBV29-1 and J usage is TRBJ2-7, with 9 positions matching TRBD1. This CDR3 is 15 amino acids long. The germline CDR1 and CDR2 sequences are SQVTM and ANQGSEA. Unmatched junction bases numbered 15, after V lost 7 bases and J lost 5 bases. CDR3 residues: CSARVAHRGRDEQYF. The CDR3 nucleotides read TGCAGCGCCCGTGTCGCCCACAGGGGGCGCGACGAGCAGTACTTC.

In its sample, this clone ranks as medium-sized (0.01 to 0.1%). The chain has TRBV11-3 and TRBJ2-5; the D is unclear. The CDR3 covers 14 residues. The V and J ends lost 3 bases and 2 bases respectively, with 10 bases between them. Germline V gene sequence: CDR1 SGHNT, CDR2 YENEEA. The CDR3 is CASSFGVTQETQYF. Here the CDR3 DNA reads TGTGCCAGCAGCTTTGGCGTGACACAAGAGACCCAGTACTTC. The whole variable domain, filled in from reference TRBV11-3 and TRBJ2-5, reads EAGVVQSPRYKIIEKKQPVAFWCNPISGHNTLYWYLQNLGQGPELLIRYENEEAVDDSQLPKDRFSAERLKGVDSTLKIQPAELGDSAVYLCASSFGVTQETQYFGPGTRLLVL.

Only a few counts were recorded for this clone. The gene calls are TRBV18 and TRBJ2-1; perhaps TRBD1 as D (6 bases). The V gene's germline CDR1 is KGHSH and CDR2 LQKENI. The CDR3 is made up of 16 amino acids. The V end was cut by 3 bases, the J end by 6 bases, with 18 bases between. The CDR3 loop is CASSPPWTEPFNEQFF. Here the CDR3 DNA reads TGTGCCAGCTCACCCCCCTGGACAGAGCCCTTCAATGAGCAGTTCTTC.

This clone showed up just a few times. This sequence joins TRBV6-8 and TRBJ2-3; the D is unclear. With 5 bases removed from V and 7 bases from J, the gap between germline ends came to 10 bases. The CDR3 loop spans 12 amino acids. Germline V CDR1 and CDR2: MNHGY, SAAAGT. The CDR3 DNA sequence: TGTGCCAGCAGTGTGGCCGGCAATACGCAGTATTTT. It specifies CASSVAGNTQYF.

This clone appeared a few times. The chain combines TRBV11-3 with TRBJ2-7; D is possibly TRBD1 (5 bases). The CDR3 contains 14 residues. Looked up from germline, CDR1 is SGHNT and CDR2 is YENEEA. V was trimmed by 1 base and J by 0 bases, leaving 7 bases between them. The chain's CDR3 is CASSLGGFSYEQYF. The CDR3 nucleotides are TGTGCCAGCAGCTTAGGGGGCTTCTCCTACGAGCAGTACTTC.

V and J are TRBV28 and TRBJ2-7, with 8 bases matching TRBD2. Germline V lookup: CDR1 MDHEN, CDR2 SYDVKM. This CDR3 contains 16 residues. After removal of 3 bases from V and 0 bases from J, the junction contained 7 bases not matched to a gene. The CDR3 sequence: CASSFSLAGLSYEQYF. In nucleotides, the CDR3 is TGTGCCAGCAGTTTCTCTTTAGCGGGGCTCTCCTACGAGCAGTACTTC.

This chain links TRBV6-9 with TRBJ2-5; 9 bases agree with TRBD1. V lost 7 bases to trimming and J lost 9 bases; unmatched junction nucleotides: 9. This CDR3 comprises 13 residues. Germline V gives CDR1 MNHGY, CDR2 SVAAGI. CDR3: CASNMDRGFAQYF. The CDR3 bases are TGTGCCAGCAATATGGACAGGGGATTCGCCCAGTACTTC.

This clone is judged medium-sized. V usage is TRBV11-3 and J usage is TRBJ1-2, with 9 bases fitting TRBD1. Germline CDR1 is SGHNT and CDR2 is YENEEA. The CDR3 is 14 residues long. V was pared by 4 bases and J by 8 bases, with 8 bases of the junction left unmatched. The CDR3 reads CASSWDRDFGGYTF. The DNA for the CDR3 is TGTGCCAGCAGCTGGGACAGGGACTTCGGCGGCTACACCTTC.

This clone is large in the sample. This chain links TRBV4-1 with TRBJ2-2, with 9 bases matching TRBD2. CDR3 length equals 16 residues. The V gene end was trimmed by 3 bases and the J gene end by 1 base; junction bases not matched to a gene: 3. Germline V gene data show CDR1 as MGHRA and CDR2 as YSYEKL. DNA for the CDR3: TGCGCCAGCAGCCATCATAGCGGGGGGAACACCGGGGAGCTGTTTTTT. Protein: CASSHHSGGNTGELFF.

This rearrangement joins TRBV19 to TRBJ2-7, with D unresolved. CDR1 and CDR2 from the germline V gene are LNHDA and SQIVND (reference sequence). Trimming shortened V by 0 bases and J by 5 bases, and 11 bases separated the two germline ends. The CDR3 runs to 14 residues. The chain's CDR3 is CASSIDLGRNEQYF. As DNA, the CDR3 is TGTGCCAGTAGTATAGATTTAGGGCGGAACGAGCAGTACTTC.

This clone was seen only a few times. The chain employs TRBV6-8 and TRBJ1-1; D is unresolved. The CDR3 consists of 17 residues. The germline V gene has CDR1 MNHGY and CDR2 SAAAGT. V lost 5 bases and J 5 bases, leaving 24 bases between the germline ends. CDR3 nucleotides: TGTGCCAGCAGTGCCCTCCTTGTAGGACGCGAGGGAACTGAAGCTTTCTTT. Translating gives CASSALLVGREGTEAFF.

This rearrangement joins TRBV6-8 to TRBJ2-2, with TRBD1 matching 7 bases. CDR3 length equals 14 residues. Trimming removed 10 bases from V and 3 bases from J; junction bases left unmatched: 8. Per the germline V gene, CDR1 is MNHGY and CDR2 is SAAAGT. CDR3 coding DNA: TGTGCCACCTCGGGACAGACCGACACCGGGGAGCTGTTTTTT. Translated: CATSGQTDTGELFF.

In this sample, this clone turned up a few times. This chain uses TRBV30 with TRBJ1-1; 7 bases map to TRBD1. Germline lookup yields CDR1 GTSNPN and CDR2 SVGIG (reference sequence). The CDR3 spans 13 residues. The V gene end was trimmed by 8 bases and the J gene end by 1 base; junction bases not matched to a gene: 7. The CDR3 DNA reads TGTGCCGGCCAGACAGGGAGGAACACTGAAGCTTTCTTT. This translates into CAGQTGRNTEAFF.

The V call is TRBV11-3, the J call TRBJ2-1; TRBD2 agrees at 11 bases. The CDR3 sequence is 14 residues long. Germline V gene sequence: CDR1 SGHNT, CDR2 YENEEA. The ends lost 6 bases at V and 4 bases at J; junction bases unmatched: 2. This chain's CDR3 is CASSIAGGYNEQFF. CDR3 sequence (DNA): TGTGCCAGCAGTATAGCGGGAGGGTACAATGAGCAGTTCTTC.

The gene calls are TRBV4-1 and TRBJ2-5; D perhaps matches TRBD1 (6 bases). The V end lost 1 base, the J end lost 3 bases, and 6 bases lay between the germline ends. The germline V gene has CDR1 MGHRA and CDR2 YSYEKL. This CDR3 spans 13 amino acids. CDR3 sequence (DNA): TGCGCCAGCAGCCAAGCAGGGGAAGAGACCCAGTACTTC. As protein: CASSQAGEETQYF.

The V call is TRBV6-8, the J call TRBJ2-1; D unclear. Germline V gene sequence: CDR1 MNHGY, CDR2 SAAAGT. Trimming took 6 bases from V and 0 from J, leaving 12 bases between them. The CDR3 sequence is 15 residues long. The DNA of the CDR3 is TGTGCCAGCAGCCTTCGCGCTAGCTCCTACAATGAGCAGTTCTTC. It encodes CASSLRASSYNEQFF.

There are a few counts of this clone. This chain uses TRBV18 with TRBJ2-3; D may be TRBD1 or TRBD2 (5 bases each). The germline V gene encodes CDR1 KGHSH and CDR2 LQKENI. The CDR3 covers 13 residues. V was pared by 4 bases and J by 3 bases, with 8 bases between. CDR3 bases: TGTGCCAGCTCACGGGGGAGTACAGATACGCAGTATTTT. Its protein product is CASSRGSTDTQYF.

This clone came up a few times. The chain carries TRBV9 and TRBJ1-3; D is unresolved. The germline V gene has CDR1 SGDLS and CDR2 YYNGEE. The CDR3 covers 15 residues. V was clipped by 0 bases and J by 0 bases, with 7 bases between them. The DNA for the CDR3 is TGTGCCAGCAGCGTAGGACCGTTCTCTGGAAACACCATATATTTT. Its protein is CASSVGPFSGNTIYF.

The chain couples TRBV18 to TRBJ2-1, with D possibly being TRBD1 or TRBD2 (5 bases each). The V end was cut by 8 bases, the J end by 4 bases, with 18 bases between. The CDR3 totals 15 residues. Germline values: CDR1 KGHSH, CDR2 LQKENI. The CDR3 region is CASGSRGEGYNEQFF. Written as DNA, the CDR3 is TGTGCCAGCGGAAGTCGGGGAGAGGGGTACAATGAGCAGTTCTTC. The full variable domain, rest sourced from reference TRBV18 and TRBJ2-1, is NAGVMQNPRHLVRRRGQEARLRCSPMKGHSHVYWYRQLPEEGLKFMVYLQKENIIDESGMPKERFSAEFPKEGPSILRIQQVVRGDSAAYFCASGSRGEGYNEQFFGPGTRLTVL.

This clone was seen more than once but under ten times. The chain is built from TRBV9 and TRBJ1-5, with D tentatively TRBD1 (6 bases). Trimming removed 2 bases from V and 6 bases from J, with 12 bases in between. The germline gives CDR1 SGDLS, CDR2 YYNGEE. This CDR3 contains 14 residues. CDR3 amino acids: CASSVRRGPQPQHF. The CDR3 DNA follows: TGTGCCAGCAGCGTCCGCAGGGGTCCTCAGCCCCAGCATTTT. Together with reference TRBV9 and TRBJ1-5, the CDR3 gives the full variable domain: DSGVTQTPKHLITATGQRVTLRCSPRSGDLSVYWYQQSLDQGLQFLIQYYNGEERAKGNILERFSAQQFPDLHSELNLSSLELGDSALYFCASSVRRGPQPQHFGDGTRLSIL.